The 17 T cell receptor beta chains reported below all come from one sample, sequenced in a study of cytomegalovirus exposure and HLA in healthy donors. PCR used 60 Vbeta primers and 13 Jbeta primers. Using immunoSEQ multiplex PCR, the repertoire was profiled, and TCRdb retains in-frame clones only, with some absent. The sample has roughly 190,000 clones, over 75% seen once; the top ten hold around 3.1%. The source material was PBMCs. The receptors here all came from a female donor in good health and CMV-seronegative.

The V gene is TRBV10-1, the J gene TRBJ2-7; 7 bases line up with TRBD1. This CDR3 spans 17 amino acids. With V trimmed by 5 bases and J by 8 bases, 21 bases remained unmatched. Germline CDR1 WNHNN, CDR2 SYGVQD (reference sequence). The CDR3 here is CASSRPGQFFLRNKQYF. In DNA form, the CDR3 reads TGCGCCAGCAGTAGACCGGGACAGTTTTTCCTTAGAAATAAGCAGTACTTC.

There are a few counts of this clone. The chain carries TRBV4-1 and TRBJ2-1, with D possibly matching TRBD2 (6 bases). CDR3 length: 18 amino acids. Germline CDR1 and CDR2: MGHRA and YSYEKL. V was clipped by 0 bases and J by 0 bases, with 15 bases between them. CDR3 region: CASSQDRIAASSYNEQFF. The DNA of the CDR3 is TGCGCCAGCAGCCAAGATAGGATAGCGGCGAGCTCCTACAATGAGCAGTTCTTC.

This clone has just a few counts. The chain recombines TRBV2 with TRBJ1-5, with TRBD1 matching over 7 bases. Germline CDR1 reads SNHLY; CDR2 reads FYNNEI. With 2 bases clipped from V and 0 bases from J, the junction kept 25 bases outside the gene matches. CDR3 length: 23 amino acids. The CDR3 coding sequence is TGTGCCAGCAGTGAAAAATACTTCCCCCGCGGGACAGCGGATTTTAATAGCAATCAGCCCCAGCATTTT. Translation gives CASSEKYFPRGTADFNSNQPQHF.

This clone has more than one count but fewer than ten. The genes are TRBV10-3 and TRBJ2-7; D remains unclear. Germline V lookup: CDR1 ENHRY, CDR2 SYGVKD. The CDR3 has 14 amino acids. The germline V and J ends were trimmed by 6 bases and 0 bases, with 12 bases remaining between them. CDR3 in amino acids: CAISADSFSYEQYF. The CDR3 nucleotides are TGTGCCATCAGCGCCGACTCGTTCTCCTACGAGCAGTACTTC.

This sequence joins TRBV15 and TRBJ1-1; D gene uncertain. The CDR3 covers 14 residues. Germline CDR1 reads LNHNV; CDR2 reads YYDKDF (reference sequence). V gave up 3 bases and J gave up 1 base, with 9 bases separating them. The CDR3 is CATSRKRENTEAFF. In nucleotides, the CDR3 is TGTGCCACCAGCAGGAAGAGGGAGAACACTGAAGCTTTCTTT.

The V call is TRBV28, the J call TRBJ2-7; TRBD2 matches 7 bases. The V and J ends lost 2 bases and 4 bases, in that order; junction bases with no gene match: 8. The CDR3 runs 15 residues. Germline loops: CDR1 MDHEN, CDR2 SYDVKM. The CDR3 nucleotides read TGTGCCAGCAGTTTAGAAGTAGCGGGTGATTACGAGCAGTACTTC. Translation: CASSLEVAGDYEQYF.

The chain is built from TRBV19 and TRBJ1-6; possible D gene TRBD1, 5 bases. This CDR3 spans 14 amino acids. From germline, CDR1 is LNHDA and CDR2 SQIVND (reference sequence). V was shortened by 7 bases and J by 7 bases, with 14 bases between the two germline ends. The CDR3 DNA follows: TGTGCCAGTAATAGTGGTACAGGCAATTCACCCCTCCACTTT. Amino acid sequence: CASNSGTGNSPLHF. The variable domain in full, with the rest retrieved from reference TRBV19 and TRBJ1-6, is DGGITQSPKYLFRKEGQNVTLSCEQNLNHDAMYWYRQDPGQGLRLIYYSQIVNDFQKGDIAEGYSVSREKKESFPLTVTSAQKNPTAFYLCASNSGTGNSPLHFGNGTRLTVT.

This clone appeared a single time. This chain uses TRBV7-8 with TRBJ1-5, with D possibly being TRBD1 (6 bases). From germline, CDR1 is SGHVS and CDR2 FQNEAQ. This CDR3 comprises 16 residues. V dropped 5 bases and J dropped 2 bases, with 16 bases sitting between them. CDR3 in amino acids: CASSQDRPQGNQPQHF. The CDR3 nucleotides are TGTGCCAGCAGCCAAGACAGGCCCCAGGGCAATCAGCCCCAGCATTTT.

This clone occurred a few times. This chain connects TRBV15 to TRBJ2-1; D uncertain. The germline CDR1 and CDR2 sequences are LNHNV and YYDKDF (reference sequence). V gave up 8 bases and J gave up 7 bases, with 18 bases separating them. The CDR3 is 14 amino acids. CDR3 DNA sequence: TGTGCCACCTCCCGATTGGGCCTCCGGAATGAGCAGTTCTTC. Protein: CATSRLGLRNEQFF.

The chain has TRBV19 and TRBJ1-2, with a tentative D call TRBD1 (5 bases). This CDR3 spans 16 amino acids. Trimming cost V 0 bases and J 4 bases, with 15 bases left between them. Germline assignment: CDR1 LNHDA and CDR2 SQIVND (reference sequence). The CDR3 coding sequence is TGTGCCAGTAGTATAGATTGGCCAGGGATGGCCTATGGCTACACCTTC. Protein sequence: CASSIDWPGMAYGYTF. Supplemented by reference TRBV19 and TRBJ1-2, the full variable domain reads DGGITQSPKYLFRKEGQNVTLSCEQNLNHDAMYWYRQDPGQGLRLIYYSQIVNDFQKGDIAEGYSVSREKKESFPLTVTSAQKNPTAFYLCASSIDWPGMAYGYTFGSGTRLTVV.

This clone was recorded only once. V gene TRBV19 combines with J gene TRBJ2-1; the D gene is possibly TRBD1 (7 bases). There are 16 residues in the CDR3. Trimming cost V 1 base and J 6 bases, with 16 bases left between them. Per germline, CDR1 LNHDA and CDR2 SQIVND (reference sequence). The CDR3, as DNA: TGTGCCAGTAGTATAGGTGAGACAGGGACTCCCAATGAGCAGTTCTTC. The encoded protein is CASSIGETGTPNEQFF.

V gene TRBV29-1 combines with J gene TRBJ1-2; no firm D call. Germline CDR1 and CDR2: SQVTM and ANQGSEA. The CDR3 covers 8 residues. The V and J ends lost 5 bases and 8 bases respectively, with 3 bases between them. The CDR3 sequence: CSVPGYTF. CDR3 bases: TGCAGCGTTCCGGGCTACACCTTC.

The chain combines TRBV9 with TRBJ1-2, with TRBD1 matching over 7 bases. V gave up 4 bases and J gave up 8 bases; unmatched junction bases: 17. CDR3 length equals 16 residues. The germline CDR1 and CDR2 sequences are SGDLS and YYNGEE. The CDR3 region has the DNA TGTGCCAGCAGCCCCAGGGGGTTGTCCGGACTTGACGGCTACACCTTC. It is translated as CASSPRGLSGLDGYTF.

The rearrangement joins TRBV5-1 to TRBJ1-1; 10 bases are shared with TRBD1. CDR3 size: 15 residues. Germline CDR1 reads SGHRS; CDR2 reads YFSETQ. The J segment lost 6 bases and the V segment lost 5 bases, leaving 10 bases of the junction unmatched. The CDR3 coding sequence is TGCGCCAGCAGATTGAGGACAGGGGGGGGATCTGAAGCTTTCTTT. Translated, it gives CASRLRTGGGSEAFF.

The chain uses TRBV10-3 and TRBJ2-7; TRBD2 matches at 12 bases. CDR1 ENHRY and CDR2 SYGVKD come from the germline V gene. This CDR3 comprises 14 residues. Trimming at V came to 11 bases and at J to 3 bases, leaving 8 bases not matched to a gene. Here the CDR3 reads CAVAGTSGLYEQYF. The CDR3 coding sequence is TGTGCCGTCGCCGGGACTAGCGGGCTCTACGAGCAGTACTTC.

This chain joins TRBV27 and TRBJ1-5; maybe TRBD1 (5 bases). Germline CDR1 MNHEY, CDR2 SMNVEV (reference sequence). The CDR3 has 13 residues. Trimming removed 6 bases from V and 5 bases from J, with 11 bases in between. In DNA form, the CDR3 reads TGTGCCAGCAGGCCCAGGGTGGATCAGCCCCAGCATTTT. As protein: CASRPRVDQPQHF.

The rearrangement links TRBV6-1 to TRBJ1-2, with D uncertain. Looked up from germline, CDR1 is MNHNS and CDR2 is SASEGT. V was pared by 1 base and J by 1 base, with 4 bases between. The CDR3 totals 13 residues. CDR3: CASSEDGNYGYTF. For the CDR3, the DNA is TGTGCCAGCAGTGAAGACGGTAACTATGGCTACACCTTC.